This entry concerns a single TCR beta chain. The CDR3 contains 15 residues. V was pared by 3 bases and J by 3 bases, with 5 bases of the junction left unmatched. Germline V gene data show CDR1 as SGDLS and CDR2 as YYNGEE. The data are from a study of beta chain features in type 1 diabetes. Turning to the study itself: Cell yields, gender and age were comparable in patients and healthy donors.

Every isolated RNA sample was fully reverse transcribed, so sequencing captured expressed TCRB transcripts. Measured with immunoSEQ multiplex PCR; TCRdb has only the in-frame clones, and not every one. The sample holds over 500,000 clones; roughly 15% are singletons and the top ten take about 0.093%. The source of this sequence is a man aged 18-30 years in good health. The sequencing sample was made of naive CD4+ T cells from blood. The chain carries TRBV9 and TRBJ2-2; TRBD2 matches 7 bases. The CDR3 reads CASSDPSGYTGELFF. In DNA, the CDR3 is TGTGCCAGCAGCGATCCTAGCGGATACACCGGGGAGCTGTTTTTT.